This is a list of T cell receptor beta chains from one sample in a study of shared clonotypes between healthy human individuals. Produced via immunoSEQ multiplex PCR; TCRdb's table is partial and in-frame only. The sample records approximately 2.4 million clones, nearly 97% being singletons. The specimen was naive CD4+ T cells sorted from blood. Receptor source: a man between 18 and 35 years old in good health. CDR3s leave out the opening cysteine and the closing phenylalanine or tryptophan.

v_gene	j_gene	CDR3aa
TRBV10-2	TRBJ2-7	ASRPGLSYEQY
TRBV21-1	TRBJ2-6	ASSIRNGEDSGANVLT
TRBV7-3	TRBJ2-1	ASSSGQGSYNEQF
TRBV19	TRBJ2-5	ASTPSRLAGETQY
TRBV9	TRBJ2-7	ASSPDPSGRASNEQY
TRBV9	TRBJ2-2	ASSVVGPTGELF
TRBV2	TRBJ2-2	ASTGTSITGELF
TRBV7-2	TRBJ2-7	ASSFLPGGRVEQY
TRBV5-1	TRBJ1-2	ASSPGFRGSNYGYT
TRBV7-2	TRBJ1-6	ASSLHSVQADNSPLH
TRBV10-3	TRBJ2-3	AISESRTGSPDTQY
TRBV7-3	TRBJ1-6	ASTPGQGKSPLH
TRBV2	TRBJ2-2	ASSWYTGELF
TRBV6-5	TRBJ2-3	ASRPTGTDTQY
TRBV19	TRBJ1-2	ASTGLGGGYT
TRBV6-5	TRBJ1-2	ASRLTGNYGYT
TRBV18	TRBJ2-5	ASSQGGTIGETQY
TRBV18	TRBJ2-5	ASSPRAPDQETQY